The present T cell receptor (beta chain) was sequenced within a study of PD-L1 blockade in urothelial cancer. Whole-study context: Blood samples had a median of approximately 140,000 T cells, 75,000 to 90,000 unique TCRs, and clonality around 0.08.

This CDR3 spans 17 amino acids. Per germline, CDR1 SGHRS and CDR2 YFSETQ. Trimming pared 2 bases from V and 1 base from J, leaving 19 bases between. The time point: pretreatment peripheral blood. Overall study findings and caveats: Survival was better when pretreatment blood TCR clonality fell below the median.

Worth noting for this clone: What it binds is not known.

PCRs each included synthetic TCR analog templates spiked in. The table came from immunoSEQ multiplex PCR; TCRdb's copy has only in-frame clones and leaves some out. The sample shows approximately 63,000 clones, roughly four fifths of them seen only once. The receptor's source is a man between 70 and 80 years old with urothelial cancer. The V gene is TRBV5-1, the J gene TRBJ2-7; TRBD2 is a possible D gene (5 bases). The sequencing used PBMCs, collected around atezolizumab (anti-PD-L1) treatment. The CDR3 reads CASSLRAVQTTSYEQYF. CDR3 sequence (DNA): TGCGCCAGCAGCTTACGAGCGGTCCAGACGACTTCCTACGAGCAGTACTTC.